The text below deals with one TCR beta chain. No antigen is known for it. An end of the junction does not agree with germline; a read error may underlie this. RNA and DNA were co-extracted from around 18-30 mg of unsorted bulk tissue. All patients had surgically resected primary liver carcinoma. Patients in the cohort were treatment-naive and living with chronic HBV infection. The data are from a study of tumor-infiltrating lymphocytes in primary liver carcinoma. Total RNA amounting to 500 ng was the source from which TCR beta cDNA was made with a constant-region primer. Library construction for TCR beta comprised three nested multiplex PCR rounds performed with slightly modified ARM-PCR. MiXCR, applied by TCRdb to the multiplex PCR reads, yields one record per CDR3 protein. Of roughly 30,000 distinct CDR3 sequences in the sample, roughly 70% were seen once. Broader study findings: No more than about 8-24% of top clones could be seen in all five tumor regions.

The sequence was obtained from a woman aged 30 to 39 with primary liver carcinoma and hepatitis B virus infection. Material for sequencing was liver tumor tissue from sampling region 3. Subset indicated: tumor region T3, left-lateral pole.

CDR3 nucleotide sequence: TGCGCCAGCAGCGTACTAGCGGGAGGGCCCCGTTCCAACATCGGGGAGCCGTTTTTT. This sequence encodes CASSVLAGGPRSNIGEPFF. This rearrangement joins TRBV4-3 to TRBJ2-2; TRBD2 agrees at 13 bases. This CDR3 comprises 19 residues. Germline V lookup: CDR1 LGHNA, CDR2 YSLEER.